Below, 9 T cell receptor beta chains from the same sample are listed, as sequenced in a study of cytomegalovirus exposure and HLA in healthy donors (dated by TCRdb to about 2017). Library generation was performed with the immunoSEQ multiplex PCR assay. For the multiplex PCR, a mixture combining 60 forward primers for TCR Vbeta segments and 13 reverse primers for TCR Jbeta segments was used. In TCRdb, the immuneACCESS table is reduced to in-frame sequences with V and J assigned. These tables do not hold every clone; where another copy was compared, an unresolved V gene accounts for under half, and the others remain unexplained. This sample holds fewer than 200,000 clones; 80% to 90% were observed only once. About 11% of the sample goes to the ten largest clones. Sequenced input: PBMCs. The receptors stem from a man in his fifties or sixties in good health and CMV-seropositive.

CDR3 sequence: CASSVELAGNTGELFF. CDR3 sequence (DNA): TGTGCCAGCAGCGTAGAACTAGCGGGAAACACCGGGGAGCTGTTTTTT. The genes are TRBV9 and TRBJ2-2; 10 bases line up with TRBD2. Germline trimming cut 0 bases from V and 2 bases from J; bases unmatched to any gene: 1. The CDR3 extends over 16 amino acids. Germline assignment: CDR1 SGDLS and CDR2 YYNGEE.

This clone was seen a few times. This sequence joins TRBV10-2 and TRBJ2-3; D unresolved. Germline lookup yields CDR1 WSHSY and CDR2 SAAADI. V dropped 2 bases and J dropped 5 bases, with 8 bases sitting between them. The CDR3 totals 13 residues. For the CDR3, the DNA is TGCGCCAGCAGTGAGATTCCCGGAGATACGCAGTATTTT. This gives the protein CASSEIPGDTQYF.

The rearrangement links TRBV7-9 to TRBJ2-2; 7 bases are a match to TRBD1. CDR1 is SEHNR and CDR2 is FQNEAQ in the germline V gene (reference sequence). Trimming cost V 4 bases and J 1 base; bases outside gene matches: 6. The length of the CDR3 is 16 residues. The CDR3 sequence is CASSSPGQQNTGELFF. CDR3 coding DNA: TGTGCCAGCAGCTCCCCGGGACAGCAGAACACCGGGGAGCTGTTTTTT.

This clone has a handful of counts. The gene calls are TRBV27 and TRBJ2-6, with D unresolved. The CDR3 has 13 amino acids. V lost 0 bases and J 11 bases, leaving 8 bases between the germline ends. Germline-derived CDR1 and CDR2 are MNHEY and SMNVEV (reference sequence). CDR3 sequence: CASSLSLVDVLTF. The CDR3 bases are TGTGCCAGCAGTTTATCGCTAGTTGACGTCCTGACTTTC.

The chain has TRBV4-2 and TRBJ2-1, with D possibly being TRBD2 (7 bases). Trimming cost V 0 bases and J 0 bases, with 15 bases left between them. Germline V gives CDR1 LGHNA, CDR2 YNFKEQ. CDR3 size: 18 residues. CDR3 residues: CASSQDHRGAVSYNEQFF. CDR3 DNA: TGTGCCAGCAGCCAAGACCATCGGGGGGCCGTCTCCTACAATGAGCAGTTCTTC.

The V call is TRBV7-2, the J call TRBJ1-2, with 7 positions matching TRBD1. Germline CDR1 and CDR2: SGHTA and FQGNSA. This CDR3 contains 13 residues. Germline trimming cut 5 bases from V and 4 bases from J; bases unmatched to any gene: 4. CDR3 region: CASSTGTAYGYTF. As DNA, the CDR3 is TGTGCCAGCAGCACCGGGACAGCCTATGGCTACACCTTC.

This clone has a handful of counts. The chain recombines TRBV18 with TRBJ2-7, with TRBD1 matching over 11 bases. The CDR3 extends over 15 amino acids. V shed 3 bases and J 1 base; nucleotides not matched to a gene: 2. Germline CDR1 reads KGHSH; CDR2 reads LQKENI. Here the CDR3 DNA reads TGTGCCAGCTCACCCCGGGACAGGGGGTCCTACGAGCAGTACTTC. Protein: CASSPRDRGSYEQYF. The full variable domain, with the rest looked up from reference TRBV18 and TRBJ2-7, is NAGVMQNPRHLVRRRGQEARLRCSPMKGHSHVYWYRQLPEEGLKFMVYLQKENIIDESGMPKERFSAEFPKEGPSILRIQQVVRGDSAAYFCASSPRDRGSYEQYFGPGTRLTVT.

The gene calls are TRBV19 and TRBJ2-3, with 7 bases matching TRBD2. V trimming: 3 bases; J trimming: 2 bases; junction bases outside the gene matches: 8. In germline, CDR1 is LNHDA, CDR2 SQIVND (reference sequence). This CDR3 contains 16 residues. The CDR3 loop is CASSMWASGNTDTQYF. Here the CDR3 DNA reads TGTGCCAGTAGTATGTGGGCTAGCGGAAACACAGATACGCAGTATTTT.

The V call is TRBV7-2, the J call TRBJ2-2, with 7 bases matching TRBD1. Germline CDR1 SGHTA, CDR2 FQGNSA. CDR3 length: 15 residues. V trimming: 5 bases; J trimming: 1 base; junction bases outside the gene matches: 4. CDR3 DNA sequence: TGTGCCAGCAGCGAAGGGACAGTGAACACCGGGGAGCTGTTTTTT. Its translation: CASSEGTVNTGELFF.